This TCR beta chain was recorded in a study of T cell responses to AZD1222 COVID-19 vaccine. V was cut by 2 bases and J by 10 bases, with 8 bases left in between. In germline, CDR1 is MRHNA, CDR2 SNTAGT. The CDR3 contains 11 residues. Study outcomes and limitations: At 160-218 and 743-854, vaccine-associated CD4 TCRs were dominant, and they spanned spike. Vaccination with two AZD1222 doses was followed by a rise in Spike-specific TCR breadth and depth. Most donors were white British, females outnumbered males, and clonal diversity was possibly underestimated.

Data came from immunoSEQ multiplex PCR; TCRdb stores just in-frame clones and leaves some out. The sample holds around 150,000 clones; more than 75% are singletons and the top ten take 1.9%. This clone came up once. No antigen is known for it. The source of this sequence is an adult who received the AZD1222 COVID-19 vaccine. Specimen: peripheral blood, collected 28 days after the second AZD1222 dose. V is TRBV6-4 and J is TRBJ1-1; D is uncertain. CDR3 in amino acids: CASSDGPRAFF. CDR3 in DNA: TGTGCCAGCAGTGACGGGCCAAGAGCTTTCTTT.